The 5 T cell receptor beta chains below were found in one sample sequenced in a study of blood T cell repertoires in COVID-19. Clones were read by immunoSEQ multiplex PCR, and TCRdb kept only the in-frame ones, dropping some. The sample lists 250,000 or so clones; over 70% were seen once. Sample: PBMCs or T cells enriched from blood (not recorded which). The receptors shown here come from a woman between 40 and 50 years old who had been exposed to COVID-19.

The rearrangement links TRBV3-1 (or the pseudogene TRBV3-2) to TRBJ2-1; TRBD2 matches at 12 bases. Germline V gene data show CDR1 as LGHDT and CDR2 as YNNKEL (reference sequence). This CDR3 is 12 amino acids long. Trimming cost V 8 bases and J 10 bases; bases outside gene matches: 3. Written as DNA, the CDR3 is TGTGCCAGCGCGACTAGCGGGGGAGAGCAGTTCTTC. Protein: CASATSGGEQFF.

The chain recombines TRBV12-5 with TRBJ1-4; unclear D gene. Trimming stripped 6 bases from V and 7 bases from J, with 15 bases between. Germline V CDR1 and CDR2: LGHNT, FRNRAP. This CDR3 spans 14 amino acids. The DNA for the CDR3 is TGTGCTAGTGGGCCTGGTACGGTCGGTGAAAAACTGTTTTTT. Protein: CASGPGTVGEKLFF. Supplemented by reference TRBV12-5 and TRBJ1-4, the full variable domain reads DARVTQTPRHKVTEMGQEVTMRCQPILGHNTVFWYRQTMMQGLELLAYFRNRAPLDDSGMPKDRFSAEMPDATLATLKIQPSEPRDSAVYFCASGPGTVGEKLFFGSGTQLSVL.

This clone has only one observation. The chain employs TRBV3-1 (or the pseudogene TRBV3-2) and TRBJ2-7; TRBD1 matches at 7 bases. This CDR3 region has 15 residues. The germline V gene has CDR1 LGHDT and CDR2 YNNKEL (reference sequence). Losses at the gene ends were 2 bases for V and 6 bases for J; bases not matched to a gene: 10. This chain's CDR3 is CASSQWGQINREQYF. CDR3 nucleotides: TGTGCCAGCAGCCAATGGGGACAGATTAACCGCGAGCAGTACTTC.

The chain employs TRBV14 and TRBJ1-1, with 8 bases matching TRBD1. The CDR3 runs 13 residues. V dropped 8 bases and J dropped 3; count of bases not matched to a gene: 5. Germline V lookup: CDR1 SGHDN, CDR2 FVKESK. CDR3 loop: CASADRAYTEAFF. Here the CDR3 DNA reads TGTGCCAGCGCGGACAGGGCCTACACTGAAGCTTTCTTT.

V usage is TRBV7-3 and J usage is TRBJ2-3, with 9 bases aligning to TRBD1. This CDR3 spans 15 amino acids. Trimming removed 1 base from V and 4 bases from J; junction bases left unmatched: 3. Germline V CDR1 and CDR2: SGHTA, FQGTGA. Here the CDR3 reads CASSLMGTGSDTQYF. CDR3 DNA sequence: TGTGCCAGCAGCTTAATGGGGACAGGGTCAGATACGCAGTATTTT.